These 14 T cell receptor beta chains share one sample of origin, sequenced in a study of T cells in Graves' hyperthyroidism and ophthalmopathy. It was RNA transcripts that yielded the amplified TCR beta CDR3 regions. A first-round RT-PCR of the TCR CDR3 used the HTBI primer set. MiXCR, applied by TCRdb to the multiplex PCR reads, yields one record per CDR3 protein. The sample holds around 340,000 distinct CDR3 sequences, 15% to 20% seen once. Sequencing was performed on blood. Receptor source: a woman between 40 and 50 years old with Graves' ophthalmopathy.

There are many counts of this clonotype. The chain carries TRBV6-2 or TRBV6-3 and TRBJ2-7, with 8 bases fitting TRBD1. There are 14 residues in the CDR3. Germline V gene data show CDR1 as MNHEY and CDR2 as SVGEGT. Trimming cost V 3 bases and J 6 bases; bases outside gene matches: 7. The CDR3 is CASSYSRGQGEQYF. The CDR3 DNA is TGTGCCAGCAGTTATTCCCGTGGACAGGGCGAGCAGTACTTC.

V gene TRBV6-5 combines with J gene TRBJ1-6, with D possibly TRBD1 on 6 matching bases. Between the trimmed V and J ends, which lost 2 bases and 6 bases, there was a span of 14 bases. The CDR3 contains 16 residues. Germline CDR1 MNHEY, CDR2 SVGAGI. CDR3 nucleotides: TGTGCCAGCAGTTACGGGGGCGGGGAATCTAATTCACCCCTCCACTTT. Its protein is CASSYGGGESNSPLHF.

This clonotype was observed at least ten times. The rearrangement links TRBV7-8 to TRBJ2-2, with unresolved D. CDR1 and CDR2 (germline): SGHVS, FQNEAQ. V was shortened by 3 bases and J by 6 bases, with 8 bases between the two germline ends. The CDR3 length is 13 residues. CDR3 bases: TGTGCCAGCAGCTTCAGGATCTCCGGGGAGCTGTTTTTT. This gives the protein CASSFRISGELFF. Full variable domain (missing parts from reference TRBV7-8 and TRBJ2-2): GAGVSQSPRYKVAKRGQDVALRCDPISGHVSLFWYQQALGQGPEFLTYFQNEAQLDKSGLPSDRFFAERPEGSVSTLKIQRTQQEDSAVYLCASSFRISGELFFGEGSRLTVL.

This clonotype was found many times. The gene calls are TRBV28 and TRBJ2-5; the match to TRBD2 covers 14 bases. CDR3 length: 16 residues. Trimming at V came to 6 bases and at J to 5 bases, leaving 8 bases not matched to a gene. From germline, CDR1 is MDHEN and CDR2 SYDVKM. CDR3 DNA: TGTGCCAGCAGGATGACTAGCGGGAGGGCGGGGGAGACCCAGTACTTC. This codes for CASRMTSGRAGETQYF.

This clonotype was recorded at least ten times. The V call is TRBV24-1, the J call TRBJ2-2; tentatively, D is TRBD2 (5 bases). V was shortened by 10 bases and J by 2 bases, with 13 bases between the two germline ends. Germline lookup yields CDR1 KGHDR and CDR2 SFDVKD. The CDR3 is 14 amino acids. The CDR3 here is CATQLSGNTGELFF. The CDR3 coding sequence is TGTGCCACGCAACTGAGCGGAAACACCGGGGAGCTGTTTTTT.

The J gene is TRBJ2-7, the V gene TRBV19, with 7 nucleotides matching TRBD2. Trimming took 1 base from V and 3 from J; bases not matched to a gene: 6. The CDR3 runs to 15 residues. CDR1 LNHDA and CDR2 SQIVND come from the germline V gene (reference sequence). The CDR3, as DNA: TGTGCCAGTAGTATAGCAGCGGGAACTAACTACGAGCAGTACTTC. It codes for CASSIAAGTNYEQYF.

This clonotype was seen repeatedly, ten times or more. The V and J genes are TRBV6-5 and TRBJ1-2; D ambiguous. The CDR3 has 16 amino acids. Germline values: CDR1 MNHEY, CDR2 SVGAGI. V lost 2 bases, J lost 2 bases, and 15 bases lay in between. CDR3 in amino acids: CASSYLPGKKNYGYTF. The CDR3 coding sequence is TGTGCCAGCAGTTACCTCCCGGGAAAAAAAAACTATGGCTACACCTTC.

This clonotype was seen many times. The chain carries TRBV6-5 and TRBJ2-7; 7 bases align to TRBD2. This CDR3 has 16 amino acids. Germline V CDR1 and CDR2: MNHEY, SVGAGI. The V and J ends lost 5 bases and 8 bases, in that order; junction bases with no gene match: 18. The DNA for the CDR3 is TGTGCCAGCAGTCCCTCCGGGAGCGGGACGTCGTTGAAGCAGTACTTC. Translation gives CASSPSGSGTSLKQYF.

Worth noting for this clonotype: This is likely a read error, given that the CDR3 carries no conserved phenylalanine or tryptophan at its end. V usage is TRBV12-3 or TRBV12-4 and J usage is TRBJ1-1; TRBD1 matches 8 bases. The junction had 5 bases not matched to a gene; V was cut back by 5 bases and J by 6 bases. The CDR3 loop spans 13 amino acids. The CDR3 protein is CASSLDRGSEAFS. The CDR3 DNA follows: TGTGCCAGCAGTCTCGACAGGGGCTCTGAAGCTTTCTCT.

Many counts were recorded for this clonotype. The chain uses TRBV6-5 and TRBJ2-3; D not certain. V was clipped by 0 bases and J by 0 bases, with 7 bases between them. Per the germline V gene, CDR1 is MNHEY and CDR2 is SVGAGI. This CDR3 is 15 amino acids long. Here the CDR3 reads CASSYSFSSTDTQYF. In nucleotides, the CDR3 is TGTGCCAGCAGTTACTCCTTTTCTAGCACAGATACGCAGTATTTT.

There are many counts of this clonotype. The CDR3 DNA reads as TGTGCCAGTAGTATTGTCCAGACAGAAGTGCATCAGCCCCAGCATTTT. Translation: CASSIVQTEVHQPQHF. The rearrangement links TRBV19 to TRBJ1-5; D is perhaps TRBD1 (5 bases). V was trimmed by 3 bases and J by 5 bases, leaving 17 bases between them. From germline, CDR1 is LNHDA and CDR2 SQIVND (reference sequence). The CDR3 sequence is 16 residues long.

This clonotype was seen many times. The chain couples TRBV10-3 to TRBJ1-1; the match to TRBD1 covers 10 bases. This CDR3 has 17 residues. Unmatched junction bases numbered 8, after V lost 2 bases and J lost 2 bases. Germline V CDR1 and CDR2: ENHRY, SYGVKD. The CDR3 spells CAISEPGTGALNTEAFF. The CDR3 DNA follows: TGTGCCATCAGTGAGCCCGGGACAGGGGCTTTAAACACTGAAGCTTTCTTT.

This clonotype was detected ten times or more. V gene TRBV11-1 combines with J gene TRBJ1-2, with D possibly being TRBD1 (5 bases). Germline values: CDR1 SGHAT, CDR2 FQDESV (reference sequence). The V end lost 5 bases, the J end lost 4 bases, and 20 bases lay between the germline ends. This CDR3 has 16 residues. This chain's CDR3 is CASSPGGNRVSYGYTF. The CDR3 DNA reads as TGTGCCAGCAGCCCCGGGGGAAATCGAGTGAGCTATGGCTACACCTTC.

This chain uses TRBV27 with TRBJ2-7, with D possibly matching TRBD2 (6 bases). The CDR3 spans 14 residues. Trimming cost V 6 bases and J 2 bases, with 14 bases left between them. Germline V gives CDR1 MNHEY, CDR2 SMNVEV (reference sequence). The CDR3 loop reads CASREGRTTYEQYF. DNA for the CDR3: TGTGCCAGCAGGGAGGGGAGAACTACCTACGAGCAGTACTTC.